Listed here are 10 T cell receptor beta chains from one sample, sequenced in a study of T cell changes during pregnancy in multiple sclerosis. Sequencing used immunoSEQ multiplex PCR; TCRdb keeps in-frame clones, though not all of them. The data show tens of thousands of clones, approximately 90% seen once. The sequencing here drew on peripheral blood, taken before pregnancy. Every receptor here comes from a female donor with multiple sclerosis, enrolled in a pregnancy study.

The chain combines TRBV7-6 with TRBJ1-2; the D is unclear. Germline assignment: CDR1 SGHVS and CDR2 FNYEAQ. V was pared by 5 bases and J by 0 bases, with 13 bases between. The length of the CDR3 is 15 residues. The chain's CDR3 is CASSLTEQANYGYTF. The CDR3 DNA reads TGTGCCAGCAGCCTGACGGAGCAAGCTAACTATGGCTACACCTTC.

The rearrangement uses TRBV9 and TRBJ2-1; TRBD2 agrees at 12 bases. This CDR3 region has 20 residues. Per germline, CDR1 SGDLS and CDR2 YYNGEE. After removal of 2 bases from V and 4 bases from J, the junction contained 16 bases not matched to a gene. CDR3 coding DNA: TGTGCCAGCAGCGTCACTAGCGGGGGGTCTTATTGGGGATCATACAATGAGCAGTTCTTC. Encoded protein: CASSVTSGGSYWGSYNEQFF.

The chain employs TRBV7-2 and TRBJ1-5, with D perhaps TRBD1 (5 bases). V was shortened by 2 bases and J by 4 bases, with 6 bases between the two germline ends. Germline values: CDR1 SGHTA, CDR2 FQGNSA. The CDR3 extends over 13 amino acids. DNA for the CDR3: TGTGCCAGCAGCTTACGGGGGAATCAGCCCCAGCATTTT. Translated, it gives CASSLRGNQPQHF.

This clone was seen once. As DNA, the CDR3 is TGTGCCAGTAGTGTATCGGGGGGTTATGAGCAGTTCTTC. Translating it yields CASSVSGGYEQFF. The chain employs TRBV19 and TRBJ2-1; the match to TRBD2 covers 7 bases. CDR3 length: 13 residues. The germline V gene encodes CDR1 LNHDA and CDR2 SQIVND (reference sequence). The V and J ends lost 5 bases and 8 bases, in that order; junction bases with no gene match: 6.

The chain employs TRBV6-6 and TRBJ1-1, with 7 bases that match TRBD1. This CDR3 region has 15 residues. Per germline, CDR1 MNHNY and CDR2 SVGAGI (reference sequence). J gave up 5 bases and V 5 bases, and 11 bases lay outside the gene matches. The CDR3 DNA reads as TGTGCCAGCAGTCACCGGGACAGAGGGGTGACTGAAGCTTTCTTT. Translating gives CASSHRDRGVTEAFF.

This clone was detected only once. The chain recombines TRBV27 with TRBJ1-5; possibly TRBD1 for D (6 bases). Germline V gene data show CDR1 as MNHEY and CDR2 as SMNVEV (reference sequence). V was trimmed by 5 bases and J by 3 bases, leaving 14 bases between them. The CDR3 is 15 amino acids. The CDR3 loop reads CASSLWPGDNQPQHF. The CDR3 nucleotides are TGTGCCAGCAGTCTATGGCCAGGGGACAATCAGCCCCAGCATTTT.

This clone was recorded once. The chain has TRBV2 and TRBJ1-1; D unclear. This CDR3 spans 14 amino acids. Germline values: CDR1 SNHLY, CDR2 FYNNEI. Trimming took off 3 bases at V and 4 bases at J, with 12 bases between the two ends. The CDR3, as DNA: TGTGCCAGCAGTGAGAGGTCCTCGGGCACTGAAGCTTTCTTT. Protein product: CASSERSSGTEAFF.

A single count supports this clone. The chain joins TRBV7-9 to TRBJ2-1; no definite D call. The V and J ends lost 5 bases and 0 bases respectively, with 14 bases between them. From germline, CDR1 is SEHNR and CDR2 FQNEAQ (reference sequence). The CDR3 length is 16 residues. The CDR3: CASSPSGRSSYNEQFF. The CDR3 DNA reads as TGTGCCAGCAGCCCCTCCGGCCGGAGCTCCTACAATGAGCAGTTCTTC.

The chain joins TRBV5-1 to TRBJ1-2, with D perhaps TRBD1 (6 bases). Germline V lookup: CDR1 SGHRS, CDR2 YFSETQ. Trimming cost V 0 bases and J 8 bases, with 14 bases left between them. This CDR3 spans 14 amino acids. Here the CDR3 reads CASSLAWGPGGYTF. In DNA form, the CDR3 reads TGCGCCAGCAGCTTGGCCTGGGGGCCTGGCGGCTACACCTTC.

This chain joins TRBV7-3 and TRBJ2-5; tentatively, D is TRBD2 (6 bases). The CDR3 is 13 amino acids. V lost 7 bases, J lost 5 bases, and 14 bases lay in between. In germline, CDR1 is SGHTA, CDR2 FQGTGA. The CDR3 DNA sequence: TGTGCCAGCACCCGCTGGGCGGGGGAGACCCAGTACTTC. Translating gives CASTRWAGETQYF.